This T cell receptor beta chain comes out of a study of cytomegalovirus exposure and HLA in healthy donors. General observations from the study: For presence/absence analyses, sequencing depth was assumed to be roughly uniform across donors.

A remark on this clone: Antigen unknown. The identical CDR3 is also encoded by other nucleotide sequences in the sample.

V dropped 1 base and J dropped 3; count of bases not matched to a gene: 2. Germline V gene sequence: CDR1 LGHNA, CDR2 YNFKEQ. The CDR3 length is 15 residues. Vbeta (60) and Jbeta (13) primers were used in the PCR. The assay was immunoSEQ multiplex PCR, and TCRdb's table has in-frame clones only and misses some. The sample records 200,000 to 250,000 clones, roughly 91% being singletons. The chain joins TRBV4-2 to TRBJ2-7; 11 positions match TRBD2. This TCR was recovered from a young woman in good health and CMV-seronegative. Sequenced input: PBMCs. In nucleotides, the CDR3 is TGTGCCAGCAGCCAAGGGGGGACTAGCGGCTACGAGCAGTACTTC. This sequence encodes CASSQGGTSGYEQYF.